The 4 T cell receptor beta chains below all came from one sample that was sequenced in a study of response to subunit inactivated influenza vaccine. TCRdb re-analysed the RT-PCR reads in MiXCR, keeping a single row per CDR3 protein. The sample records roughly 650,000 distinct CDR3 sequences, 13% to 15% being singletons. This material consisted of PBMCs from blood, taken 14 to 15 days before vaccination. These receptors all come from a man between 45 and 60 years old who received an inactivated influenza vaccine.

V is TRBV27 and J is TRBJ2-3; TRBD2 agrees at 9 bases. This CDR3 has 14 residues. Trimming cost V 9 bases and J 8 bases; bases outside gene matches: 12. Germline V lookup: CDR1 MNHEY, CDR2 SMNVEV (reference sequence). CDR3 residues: CASRTVAGGATQYF. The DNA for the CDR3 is TGTGCCAGTCGCACTGTTGCGGGAGGGGCTACGCAGTATTTT.

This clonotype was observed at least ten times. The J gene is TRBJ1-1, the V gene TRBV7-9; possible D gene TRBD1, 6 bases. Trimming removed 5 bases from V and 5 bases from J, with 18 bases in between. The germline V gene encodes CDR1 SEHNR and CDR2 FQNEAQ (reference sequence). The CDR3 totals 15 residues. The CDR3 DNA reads TGTGCCAGCAGCCCCCAGGGGAGGGGAAGGACTGAAGCTTTCTTT. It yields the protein CASSPQGRGRTEAFF.

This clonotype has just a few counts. The CDR3 spells CASSTPGGPNIQYF. The CDR3 DNA sequence: TGTGCCAGCAGTACCCCGGGGGGGCCAAACATTCAGTACTTC. This chain joins TRBV6-1 and TRBJ2-4; the match to TRBD2 covers 8 bases. The germline gives CDR1 MNHNS, CDR2 SASEGT. V was pared by 5 bases and J by 6 bases, with 6 bases of the junction left unmatched. The CDR3 is 14 residues long.

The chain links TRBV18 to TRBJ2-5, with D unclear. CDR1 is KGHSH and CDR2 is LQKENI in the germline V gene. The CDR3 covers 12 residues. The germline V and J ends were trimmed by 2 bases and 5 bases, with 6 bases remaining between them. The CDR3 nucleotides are TGTGCCAGCTCACCAATTGGGGAGACCCAGTACTTC. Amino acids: CASSPIGETQYF.